This T cell receptor (beta chain) is drawn from a study of cytomegalovirus exposure and HLA in healthy donors. Germline V CDR1 and CDR2: MNHNS, SASEGT. V dropped 6 bases and J dropped 2 bases, with 16 bases sitting between them. This CDR3 region has 15 residues. The PCR had 60 Vbeta and 13 Jbeta primers. Measured with immunoSEQ multiplex PCR; TCRdb has only the in-frame clones, and not every one. The sample carries 85,000 to 95,000 clones, under 80% recorded once. The TCR originated in a man aged 30 to 45 in good health and CMV-seropositive. The sequenced material came from PBMCs. The V and J genes are TRBV6-1 and TRBJ1-2; D is unclear. CDR3 region: CASRVPAARNYGYTF. CDR3 bases: TGTGCCAGCAGGGTCCCTGCGGCCAGAAACTATGGCTACACCTTC.